This T cell receptor beta chain emerged from a study of blood T cells in healthy people across ages. Findings of the study overall: Per-million-T-cell TCR beta diversity fell roughly linearly with age.

This CDR3 spans 15 amino acids. CDR1 SGHVS and CDR2 FNYEAQ come from the germline V gene. This clonotype was observed a handful of times. Its antigen is as yet unknown. Every participating donor contributed 8.5 to 10 milliliters of peripheral blood through a draw. Primers used in a second PCR of roughly 6 to 11 cycles were a sample-barcoded 5' primer and a J-beta primer mix. Samples each returned at least 3 million CDR3-containing paired-end reads. TCRdb passed the 5' RACE reads through MiXCR, listing each CDR3 protein once. The repertoire consists of 550,000 to 700,000 distinct CDR3 sequences, with approximately 30% occurring once and the leading ten covering around 20%.

The rearrangement links TRBV7-6 to TRBJ2-1; 7 nucleotides agree with TRBD1. TRBJ2-5 explains the end of the DNA better; the J call may be wrong. Specimen: blood. The receptor was isolated from a woman aged 70-85 years in good health. CDR3 sequence: CASSTGTARAETQYF. The CDR3 DNA reads as TGTGCCAGCAGCACCGGGACAGCCCGGGCGGAGACCCAGTACTTC.